This T cell receptor (beta chain) was recorded in a study of ipilimumab plus nivolumab after autologous stem cell transplantation. Study as a whole: Median doses per patient: a few ipilimumab, about 8 nivolumab.

After removal of 4 bases from V and 6 bases from J, the junction contained 9 bases not matched to a gene. Germline assignment: CDR1 SGHRS and CDR2 YFSETQ. The CDR3 spans 15 residues. This clone was detected only once. Sequenced by immunoSEQ multiplex PCR; TCRdb stores in-frame clones only, minus some. The repertoire holds 9,000 to 15,000 clones, with 69% as singletons. Patients got ipilimumab 1 mg/kg beginning 14 to 28 days post-transplant. The source of this sequence is a male donor with diffuse large B-cell lymphoma. The sample was PBMCs, taken in a trial of ipilimumab plus nivolumab as post-transplant consolidation. V and J are TRBV5-1 and TRBJ2-3; 9 nucleotides align to TRBD2. Here the CDR3 reads CASSLRSGGYDTQYF. The CDR3 DNA is TGCGCCAGCAGCCTCAGAAGCGGGGGGTACGATACGCAGTATTTT.